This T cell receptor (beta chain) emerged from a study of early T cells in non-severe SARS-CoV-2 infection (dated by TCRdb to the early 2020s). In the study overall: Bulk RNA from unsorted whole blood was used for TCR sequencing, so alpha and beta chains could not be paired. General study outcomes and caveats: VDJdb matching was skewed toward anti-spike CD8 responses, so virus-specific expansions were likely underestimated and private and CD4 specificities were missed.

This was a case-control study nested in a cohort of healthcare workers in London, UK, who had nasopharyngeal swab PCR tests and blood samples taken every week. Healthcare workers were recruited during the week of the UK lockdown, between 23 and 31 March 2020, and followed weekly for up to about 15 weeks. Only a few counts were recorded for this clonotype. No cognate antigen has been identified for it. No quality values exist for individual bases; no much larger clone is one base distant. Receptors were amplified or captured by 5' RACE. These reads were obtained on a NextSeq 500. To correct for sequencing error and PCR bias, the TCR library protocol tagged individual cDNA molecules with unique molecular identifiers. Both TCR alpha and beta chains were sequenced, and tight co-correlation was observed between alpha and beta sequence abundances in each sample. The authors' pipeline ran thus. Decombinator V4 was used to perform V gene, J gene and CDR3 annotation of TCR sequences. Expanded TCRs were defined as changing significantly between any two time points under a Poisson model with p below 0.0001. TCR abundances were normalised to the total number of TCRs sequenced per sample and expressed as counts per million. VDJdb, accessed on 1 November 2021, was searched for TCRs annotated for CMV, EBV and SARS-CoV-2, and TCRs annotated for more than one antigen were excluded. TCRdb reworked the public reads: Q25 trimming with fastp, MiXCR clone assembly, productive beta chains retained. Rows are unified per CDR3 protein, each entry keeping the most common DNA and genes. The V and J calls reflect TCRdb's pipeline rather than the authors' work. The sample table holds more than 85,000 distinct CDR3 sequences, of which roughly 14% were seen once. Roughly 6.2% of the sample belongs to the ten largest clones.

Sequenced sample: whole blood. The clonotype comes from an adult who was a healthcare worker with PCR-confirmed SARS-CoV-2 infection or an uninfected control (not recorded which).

The CDR3 reads CASSARDRGSEQYF. The DNA sequence reads TGTGCCAGCAGCGCCCGGGACAGGGGTTCCGAGCAGTACTTC. This chain joins TRBV9 to TRBJ2-7, with TRBD1 matching 10 junction bases. CDR1 and CDR2 are drawn from the germline V gene: SGDLS, YYNGEE. The cysteine opens and the phenylalanine closes a CDR3 of 14 amino acids. Only the CDR3 DNA is retained, 42 bases long and in frame from the first base. For this chain, trimming is 3 bases at the V end and 6 bases at the J end, and the number of junction bases without a gene match is 6. The full variable domain, with segments outside the CDR3 supplied by the reference TRBV9 and TRBJ2-7 proteins, appears as DSGVTQTPKHLITATGQRVTLRCSPRSGDLSVYWYQQSLDQGLQFLIQYYNGEERAKGNILERFSAQQFPDLHSELNLSSLELGDSALYFCASSARDRGSEQYFGPGTRLTVT.